A single sample gave rise to the 14 T cell receptor beta chains below, sequenced in a study of vaccination and CD4 T cells after COVID-19. Time point described: late sampling 161 to 241 days after vaccination in a few convalescent patients. The treatment was: roughly ten-day PBMC culture with coronavirus spike peptide pools or control peptides (ViraFEST assay). Once obtained from cultured CD4+ T cells, the DNA was sequenced using the Oncomine TCR Beta short-read assay. TCRdb reprocessed the PCR reads via MiXCR and lists one record per CDR3 protein. The repertoire holds under 20,000 distinct CDR3 sequences, with 51% as singletons. Their antigens are not known. The starting material was CD4+ T cells from blood, cultured in vitro, obtained about 7 months after SARS-CoV-2 vaccination. These receptors came from a human donor who had recovered from COVID-19.

This clonotype was seen only a few times. The rearrangement links TRBV20-1 to TRBJ1-2; a weak D match, TRBD1 (5 bases). The ends were cut back, 6 bases at V and 2 bases at J, with 16 bases in the middle. The CDR3 is 14 amino acids. Germline CDR1 reads DFQATT; CDR2 reads SNEGSKA (reference sequence). The CDR3 DNA is TGCAGTGCCCACTTCGGGGGGGGAAACTATGGCTACACCTTC. Translated: CSAHFGGGNYGYTF.

This chain uses TRBV7-3 with TRBJ1-1, with D unresolved. Trimming shortened V by 3 bases and J by 5 bases, and 13 bases separated the two germline ends. This CDR3 contains 14 residues. Germline values: CDR1 SGHTA, CDR2 FQGTGA. Here the CDR3 reads CASSFGTTGTEAFF. The CDR3 nucleotides read TGTGCCAGCAGCTTCGGCACGACGGGGACTGAAGCTTTCTTT.

The V and J genes are TRBV7-8 and TRBJ2-2; unclear D gene. There are 17 residues in the CDR3. Per the germline V gene, CDR1 is SGHVS and CDR2 is FQNEAQ. V was clipped by 0 bases and J by 1 base, with 12 bases between them. DNA for the CDR3: TGTGCCAGCAGCTTAGCGCTTTTAGCCCGGAACACCGGGGAGCTGTTTTTT. It is translated as CASSLALLARNTGELFF.

The chain links TRBV20-1 to TRBJ2-7; 8 nucleotides line up with TRBD1. CDR1 is DFQATT, CDR2 SNEGSKA, per germline (reference sequence). The V gene end was trimmed by 3 bases and the J gene end by 6 bases; junction bases not matched to a gene: 10. This CDR3 comprises 14 residues. Here the CDR3 DNA reads TGCAGTGCTAGTTTGGGAACAGGGGGGCGCGAGCAGTACTTC. It codes for CSASLGTGGREQYF.

The chain carries TRBV20-1 and TRBJ2-5; possibly TRBD2 for D (6 bases). Trimming took off 0 bases at V and 5 bases at J, with 28 bases between the two ends. This CDR3 contains 19 residues. Germline CDR1 is DFQATT and CDR2 is SNEGSKA (reference sequence). The CDR3 sequence is CSARDARGFRSGQGETQYF. The DNA of the CDR3 is TGCAGTGCTAGAGATGCGCGGGGTTTTCGGTCAGGCCAGGGCGAGACCCAGTACTTC.

V usage is TRBV20-1 and J usage is TRBJ2-1; 8 nucleotides line up with TRBD1. This CDR3 comprises 13 residues. From germline, CDR1 is DFQATT and CDR2 SNEGSKA (reference sequence). After removal of 4 bases from V and 4 bases from J, the junction contained 3 bases not matched to a gene. CDR3 loop: CSATGGNYNEQFF. In DNA, the CDR3 is TGCAGTGCTACAGGGGGCAATTACAATGAGCAGTTCTTC.

The rearrangement uses TRBV2 and TRBJ1-6; no firm D call. This CDR3 is 12 amino acids long. Germline-derived CDR1 and CDR2 are SNHLY and FYNNEI. Between the trimmed V and J ends, which lost 3 bases and 9 bases, there was a span of 6 bases. The CDR3 region is CASSEGFSPLHF. CDR3 nucleotide sequence: TGTGCCAGCAGTGAGGGGTTTTCACCCCTCCACTTT.

This clonotype was observed a few times. The chain carries TRBV19 and TRBJ2-3; D is unresolved. CDR3 size: 14 residues. Trimming removed 7 bases at V and 3 bases at J, with 14 bases between. The germline V gene encodes CDR1 LNHDA and CDR2 SQIVND (reference sequence). The DNA of the CDR3 is TGTGCCAGTACGGCCCTCGAAGGGACAGATACGCAGTATTTT. Translating it yields CASTALEGTDTQYF. The whole variable domain, remainder taken from reference TRBV19 and TRBJ2-3, is DGGITQSPKYLFRKEGQNVTLSCEQNLNHDAMYWYRQDPGQGLRLIYYSQIVNDFQKGDIAEGYSVSREKKESFPLTVTSAQKNPTAFYLCASTALEGTDTQYFGPGTRLTVL.

The table lists this clonotype with a count of one. CDR3: CASRGQLNTEAFF. The DNA for the CDR3 is TGTGCCAGCCGCGGACAGTTGAACACTGAAGCTTTCTTT. The chain carries TRBV2 and TRBJ1-1; D possibly corresponds to TRBD1 (6 bases). V lost 8 bases, J lost 0 bases, and 10 bases lay in between. This CDR3 region has 13 residues. CDR1 is SNHLY and CDR2 is FYNNEI in the germline V gene.

The rearrangement links TRBV7-9 to TRBJ2-3; 16 bases align to TRBD2. With 3 bases clipped from V and 1 base from J, the junction kept 19 bases outside the gene matches. Germline-derived CDR1 and CDR2 are SEHNR and FQNEAQ (reference sequence). This CDR3 is 23 amino acids long. This CDR3 is CASSFVSFVPGLAGGRGTDTQYF. CDR3 in DNA: TGTGCCAGCAGCTTTGTTTCTTTCGTCCCGGGACTAGCGGGAGGGAGGGGCACAGATACGCAGTATTTT.

V gene TRBV20-1 combines with J gene TRBJ1-6, with D perhaps matching TRBD1 (6 bases). The CDR3 is 14 amino acids. Trimming shortened V by 7 bases and J by 9 bases, and 19 bases separated the two germline ends. Germline CDR1 reads DFQATT; CDR2 reads SNEGSKA (reference sequence). Here the CDR3 reads CSVPTGIMRSPLHF. For the CDR3, the DNA is TGCAGTGTCCCGACAGGAATAATGCGTTCACCCCTCCACTTT.

The sample holds a few counts of this clonotype. The V and J genes are TRBV20-1 and TRBJ2-3, with TRBD1 identical over 11 bases. The CDR3 sequence is 15 residues long. The germline V gene encodes CDR1 DFQATT and CDR2 SNEGSKA (reference sequence). V shed 2 bases and J 5 bases; nucleotides not matched to a gene: 6. The CDR3 loop is CSARYGTGGRDTQYF. CDR3 DNA: TGCAGTGCTAGATACGGGACAGGGGGAAGAGATACGCAGTATTTT.

This clonotype was counted only a few times. This chain connects TRBV2 to TRBJ1-6; D is possibly TRBD1 (6 bases). Germline V gene lookup returns CDR1 SNHLY and CDR2 FYNNEI. Trimming pared 5 bases from V and 7 bases from J, leaving 18 bases between. The CDR3 consists of 16 residues. CDR3 nucleotide sequence: TGTGCCAGCAGTCTACAGGGATGGGTCTCCAATTCACCCCTCCACTTT. The encoded protein is CASSLQGWVSNSPLHF.

The chain employs TRBV6-2 or TRBV6-3 and TRBJ2-1, with 10 bases aligning to TRBD2. The ends lost 7 bases at V and 3 bases at J; junction bases unmatched: 3. The CDR3 loop spans 14 amino acids. Germline CDR1 and CDR2: MNHEY and SVGEGT. DNA for the CDR3: TGTGCCAGCAACCTAGCGGGGGTCTACAATGAGCAGTTCTTC. It translates to CASNLAGVYNEQFF.